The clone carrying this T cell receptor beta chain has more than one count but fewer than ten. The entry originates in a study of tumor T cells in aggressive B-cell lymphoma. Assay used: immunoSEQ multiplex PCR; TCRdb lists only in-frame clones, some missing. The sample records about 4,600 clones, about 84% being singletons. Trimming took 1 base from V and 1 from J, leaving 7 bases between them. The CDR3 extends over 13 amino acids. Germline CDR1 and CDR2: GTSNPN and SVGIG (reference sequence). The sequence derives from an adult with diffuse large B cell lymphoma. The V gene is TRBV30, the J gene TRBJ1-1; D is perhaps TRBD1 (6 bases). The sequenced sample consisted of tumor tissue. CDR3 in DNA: TGTGCCTGGAGTGCGACAGGGAACACTGAAGCTTTCTTT. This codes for CAWSATGNTEAFF.